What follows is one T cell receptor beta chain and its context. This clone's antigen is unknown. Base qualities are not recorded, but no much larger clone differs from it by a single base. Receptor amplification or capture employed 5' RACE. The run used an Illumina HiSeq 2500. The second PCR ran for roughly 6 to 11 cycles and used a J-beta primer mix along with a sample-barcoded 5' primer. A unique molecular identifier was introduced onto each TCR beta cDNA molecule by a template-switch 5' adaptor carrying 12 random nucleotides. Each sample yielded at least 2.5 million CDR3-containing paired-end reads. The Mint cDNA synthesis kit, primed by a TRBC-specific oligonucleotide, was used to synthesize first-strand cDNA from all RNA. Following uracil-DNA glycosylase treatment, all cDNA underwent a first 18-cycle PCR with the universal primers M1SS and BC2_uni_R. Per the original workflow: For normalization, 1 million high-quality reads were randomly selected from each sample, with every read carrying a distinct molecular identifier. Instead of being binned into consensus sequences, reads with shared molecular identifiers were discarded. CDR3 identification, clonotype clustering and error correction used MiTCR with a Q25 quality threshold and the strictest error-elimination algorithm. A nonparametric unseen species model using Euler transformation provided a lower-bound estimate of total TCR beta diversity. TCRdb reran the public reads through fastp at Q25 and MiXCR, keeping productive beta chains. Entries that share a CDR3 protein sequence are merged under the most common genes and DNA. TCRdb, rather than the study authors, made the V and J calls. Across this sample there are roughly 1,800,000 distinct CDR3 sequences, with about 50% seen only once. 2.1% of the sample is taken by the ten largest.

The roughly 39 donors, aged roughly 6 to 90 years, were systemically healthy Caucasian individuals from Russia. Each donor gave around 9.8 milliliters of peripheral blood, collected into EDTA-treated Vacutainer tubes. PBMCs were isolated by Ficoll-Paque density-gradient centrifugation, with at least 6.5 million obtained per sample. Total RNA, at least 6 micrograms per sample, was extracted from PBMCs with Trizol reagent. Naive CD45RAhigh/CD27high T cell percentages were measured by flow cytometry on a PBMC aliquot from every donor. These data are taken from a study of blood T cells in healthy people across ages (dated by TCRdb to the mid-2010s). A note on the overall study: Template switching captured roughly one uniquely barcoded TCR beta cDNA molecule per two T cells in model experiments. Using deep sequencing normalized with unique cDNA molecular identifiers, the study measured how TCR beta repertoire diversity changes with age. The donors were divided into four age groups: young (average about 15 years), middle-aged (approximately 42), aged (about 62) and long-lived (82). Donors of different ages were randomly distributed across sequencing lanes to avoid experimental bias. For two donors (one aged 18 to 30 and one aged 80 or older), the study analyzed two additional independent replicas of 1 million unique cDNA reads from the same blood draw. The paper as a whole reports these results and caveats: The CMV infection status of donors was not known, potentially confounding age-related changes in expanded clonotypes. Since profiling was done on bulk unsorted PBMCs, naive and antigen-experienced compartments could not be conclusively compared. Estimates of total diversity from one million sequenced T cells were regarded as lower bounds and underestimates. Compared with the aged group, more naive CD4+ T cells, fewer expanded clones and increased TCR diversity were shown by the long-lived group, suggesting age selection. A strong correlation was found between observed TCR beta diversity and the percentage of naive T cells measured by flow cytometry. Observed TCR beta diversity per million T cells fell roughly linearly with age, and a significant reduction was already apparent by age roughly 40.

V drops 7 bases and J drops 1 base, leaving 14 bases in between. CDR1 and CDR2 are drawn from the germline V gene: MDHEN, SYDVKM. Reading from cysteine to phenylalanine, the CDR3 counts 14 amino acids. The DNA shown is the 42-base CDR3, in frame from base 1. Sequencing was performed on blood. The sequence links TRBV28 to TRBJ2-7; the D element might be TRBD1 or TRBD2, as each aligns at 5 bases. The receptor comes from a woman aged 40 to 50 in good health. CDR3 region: CASNSGTGSYEQYF. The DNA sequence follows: TGTGCCAGCAATTCGGGGACCGGTTCCTACGAGCAGTACTTC. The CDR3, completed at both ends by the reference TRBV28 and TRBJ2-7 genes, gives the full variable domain DVKVTQSSRYLVKRTGEKVFLECVQDMDHENMFWYRQDPGLGLRLIYFSYDVKMKEKGDIPEGYSVSREKKERFSLILESASTNQTSMYLCASNSGTGSYEQYFGPGTRLTVT.